The clone carrying this T cell receptor beta chain has only a few counts. The antigen remains unidentified. This specimen comes from a study of blood T cells in healthy people across ages. Study outcomes and limitations: Higher naive T cell percentage went strongly together with higher TCR beta diversity. Underestimates were what the diversity estimates from one million T cells were considered to be.

Samples each yielded at least 6 micrograms of total RNA. A second PCR, run for about 7 to 11 cycles, used a sample-barcoded 5' primer plus a J-beta primer mix. TCRdb re-called the 5' RACE reads with MiXCR, one entry per CDR3 protein. The table includes roughly 1,700,000 distinct CDR3 sequences, 28% detected once. The sequence derives from a woman aged 25 to 45 in good health. The sample comprised blood.

The CDR3 DNA is TGTGCCAGCAGTGCGCCGGGATTTGCGGGCTACGAGCAGTACTTC. It codes for CASSAPGFAGYEQYF. The chain links TRBV12-3 or TRBV12-4 to TRBJ2-7; TRBD2 might be the D (5 bases). The CDR3 consists of 15 residues. With 5 bases removed from V and 3 bases from J, the gap between germline ends came to 17 bases.